What follows are 20 T cell receptor beta chains derived from one specimen sequenced in a study of shared clonotypes between healthy human individuals. TCRdb keeps only in-frame clones here, not all; method: immunoSEQ multiplex PCR. The repertoire holds fewer than 2.5 million clones, with 93% as singletons. Sequencing was carried out using naive CD4+ T cells from PBMCs. Subset given: CD45RA+ positively selected. These receptors were collected from a man in his late teens or twenties in good health. Some clones in this sample may be carry-over from other donors' samples.

The chain recombines TRBV23-1 with TRBJ2-3, with TRBD2 matching 12 bases. TRBV23-1 carries the ORF label, with uncertain function. This CDR3 spans 16 amino acids. J gave up 4 bases and V 0 bases, and 2 bases lay outside the gene matches. The CDR3 reads CASSQSRLAGADTQYF. The CDR3 region has the DNA TGCGCCAGCAGTCAATCTAGACTAGCGGGAGCAGATACGCAGTATTTT.

The chain combines TRBV7-6 with TRBJ2-3; TRBD1 aligns across 10 bases. The CDR3 has 16 residues. V was pared by 2 bases and J by 2 bases, with 4 bases of the junction left unmatched. Germline-derived CDR1 and CDR2 are SGHVS and FNYEAQ. The CDR3 nucleotides are TGTGCCAGCAGCTTACGAGGGACAGGGGTCACAGATACGCAGTATTTT. It encodes CASSLRGTGVTDTQYF.

The chain couples TRBV4-1 to TRBJ2-7, with 10 bases aligning to TRBD1. There are 15 residues in the CDR3. Germline trimming cut 4 bases from V and 2 bases from J; bases unmatched to any gene: 5. Looked up from germline, CDR1 is MGHRA and CDR2 is YSYEKL. The CDR3 DNA is TGCGCCAGCAGCCGGGACAGGGGTGGGCCCTACGAGCAGTACTTC. Translation gives CASSRDRGGPYEQYF.

This chain connects TRBV10-2 to TRBJ1-1; a weak D match, TRBD1 (5 bases). Germline CDR1 reads WSHSY; CDR2 reads SAAADI. This CDR3 contains 13 residues. V shed 6 bases and J shed 6 bases, with 14 bases lying between them. CDR3 amino acids: CASREWGGAEAFF. As DNA, the CDR3 is TGCGCCAGCAGGGAATGGGGCGGAGCTGAAGCTTTCTTT.

The rearrangement joins TRBV27 to TRBJ1-2, with D possibly being TRBD1 (5 bases). Germline V gene lookup returns CDR1 MNHEY and CDR2 SMNVEV (reference sequence). This CDR3 spans 14 amino acids. Trimming took 6 bases from V and 8 from J, leaving 19 bases between them. For the CDR3, the DNA is TGTGCCAGCAGCCCTTCGACAGTTAAGGGGGGCTACACCTTC. Translation gives CASSPSTVKGGYTF.

The chain is built from TRBV18 and TRBJ2-3; 14 bases match TRBD2. The trim removed 5 bases at V and 4 bases at J, leaving 14 bases unmatched. The germline V gene encodes CDR1 KGHSH and CDR2 LQKENI. The CDR3 loop spans 19 amino acids. CDR3 DNA sequence: TGTGCCAGCTCAAAAGCCGGGACTAGCGGGAGCGGTTTATCAGATACGCAGTATTTT. As protein: CASSKAGTSGSGLSDTQYF.

This clone was picked up one time. The rearrangement joins TRBV28 to TRBJ2-2; TRBD1 matches 10 bases. CDR1 is MDHEN, CDR2 SYDVKM, per germline. The CDR3 is 15 amino acids. V lost 5 bases, J lost 8 bases, and 8 bases stayed unmatched. The CDR3 spells CASSVRDRGFGELFF. The CDR3 bases are TGTGCCAGCAGTGTACGGGACAGGGGATTTGGGGAGCTGTTTTTT.

J is TRBJ1-1 and V is TRBV28; D not resolved. CDR1 is MDHEN and CDR2 is SYDVKM in the germline V gene. The CDR3 covers 15 residues. Trimming stripped 7 bases from V and 7 bases from J, with 22 bases between. The CDR3 loop is CASNPPEQPSGEAFF. CDR3 nucleotides: TGTGCCAGCAATCCGCCGGAACAGCCATCAGGTGAAGCTTTCTTT.

The genes are TRBV12-5 and TRBJ2-1, with D perhaps TRBD1 (5 bases). The V gene's germline CDR1 is LGHNT and CDR2 FRNRAP. The length of the CDR3 is 18 residues. The germline V and J ends were trimmed by 4 bases and 0 bases, with 19 bases remaining between them. CDR3 sequence (DNA): TGTGCTAGTGGTTGGTCGACAGACGGATCCAGCTCCTACAATGAGCAGTTCTTC. Translating gives CASGWSTDGSSSYNEQFF.

The chain employs TRBV2 and TRBJ2-2, with D tentatively TRBD1 (5 bases). The CDR3 has 13 amino acids. CDR1 and CDR2 (germline): SNHLY, FYNNEI. With 10 bases removed from V and 6 bases from J, the gap between germline ends came to 15 bases. The CDR3 nucleotides are TGTGCCACCCAGGGTCAAGGGGCCGGGGAGCTGTTTTTT. This encodes CATQGQGAGELFF.

Comments on this clone: Within the sample, other DNA sequences also encode this same CDR3. The genes are TRBV5-1 and TRBJ2-7; D remains ambiguous. The CDR3 consists of 14 residues. Per germline, CDR1 SGHRS and CDR2 YFSETQ. Trimming cost V 0 bases and J 1 base, with 8 bases left between them. For the CDR3, the DNA is TGCGCCAGCAGCTTGGAGGCAGGTTCCTACGAGCAGTACTTC. Its protein product is CASSLEAGSYEQYF.

V and J are TRBV11-3 and TRBJ2-1; D is unresolved. This CDR3 is 13 amino acids long. Germline CDR1 is SGHNT and CDR2 is YENEEA. V was clipped by 4 bases and J by 6 bases, with 10 bases between them. CDR3 in amino acids: CASSSRHSNEQFF. The CDR3 DNA sequence: TGTGCCAGCAGCTCGCGACACAGCAATGAGCAGTTCTTC.

Only one count was recorded for this clone. The rearrangement joins TRBV5-4 to TRBJ2-1, with TRBD2 matching over 8 bases. Per the germline V gene, CDR1 is SGHNT and CDR2 is YYREEE (reference sequence). This CDR3 region has 15 residues. Losses at the gene ends were 0 bases for V and 5 bases for J; bases not matched to a gene: 4. DNA for the CDR3: TGTGCCAGCAGCTTGGGACTAGCGCTGAACAATGAGCAGTTCTTC. It translates to CASSLGLALNNEQFF.

This chain links TRBV29-1 with TRBJ1-1; 10 bases are a match to TRBD1. Germline CDR1 is SQVTM and CDR2 is ANQGSEA. The CDR3 sequence is 17 residues long. The V and J ends lost 6 bases and 7 bases, in that order; junction bases with no gene match: 20. The DNA of the CDR3 is TGCAGCGTGAGAATCGTGGACAGGGGGGCACCTATACGTGAAGCTTTCTTT. Its translation is CSVRIVDRGAPIREAFF.

J is TRBJ2-3 and V is TRBV6-5; tentative D call: TRBD1 (6 bases). CDR1 MNHEY and CDR2 SVGAGI come from the germline V gene. The V end lost 6 bases, the J end lost 2 bases, and 15 bases lay between the germline ends. The CDR3 totals 15 residues. The CDR3 DNA reads as TGTGCCAGCAGCCGCCGGGACACTGACACAGATACGCAGTATTTT. Its protein product is CASSRRDTDTDTQYF.

This chain uses TRBV7-9 with TRBJ2-3, with 10 nucleotides matching TRBD2. CDR1 is SEHNR, CDR2 FQNEAQ, per germline (reference sequence). Trimming at V came to 10 bases and at J to 3 bases, leaving 10 bases not matched to a gene. The length of the CDR3 is 15 residues. Written as DNA, the CDR3 is TGTGCCACCCCTTCAGTAGCGGGGGGTACAGATACGCAGTATTTT. Its translation is CATPSVAGGTDTQYF.

To note about this clone: The sample contains more than one DNA sequence encoding this CDR3. The V gene is TRBV6-5, the J gene TRBJ2-7; tentative D call: TRBD2 (6 bases). Looked up from germline, CDR1 is MNHEY and CDR2 is SVGAGI. V was cut by 6 bases and J by 2 bases, with 17 bases left in between. The length of the CDR3 is 15 residues. The CDR3 loop is CASSRTGTGPYEQYF. The CDR3 DNA is TGTGCCAGCAGCCGTACCGGGACTGGGCCCTACGAGCAGTACTTC.

This clone was seen a single time. The chain couples TRBV27 to TRBJ2-7; D is possibly TRBD2 (5 bases). This CDR3 has 15 amino acids. Trimming pared 7 bases from V and 2 bases from J, leaving 18 bases between. Germline CDR1 reads MNHEY; CDR2 reads SMNVEV (reference sequence). The CDR3 region has the DNA TGTGCCAGCAAACCCCTTGCGGGCCAGCCCTACGAGCAGTACTTC. Translation gives CASKPLAGQPYEQYF.

The V call is TRBV5-1, the J call TRBJ2-1, with a tentative D call TRBD2 (5 bases). The CDR3 runs to 12 residues. From germline, CDR1 is SGHRS and CDR2 YFSETQ. CDR3 in amino acids: CATRGSYNEQFF. The CDR3, as DNA: TGCGCAACCCGAGGGTCCTACAATGAGCAGTTCTTC.

The chain joins TRBV5-1 to TRBJ1-3; maybe TRBD1 (6 bases). The CDR3 is made up of 15 amino acids. Germline V gene sequence: CDR1 SGHRS, CDR2 YFSETQ. V shed 0 bases and J shed 2 bases, with 9 bases lying between them. The CDR3 sequence: CASSLEGGTGNTIYF. As DNA, the CDR3 is TGCGCCAGCAGCTTGGAAGGGGGAACTGGAAACACCATATATTTT.